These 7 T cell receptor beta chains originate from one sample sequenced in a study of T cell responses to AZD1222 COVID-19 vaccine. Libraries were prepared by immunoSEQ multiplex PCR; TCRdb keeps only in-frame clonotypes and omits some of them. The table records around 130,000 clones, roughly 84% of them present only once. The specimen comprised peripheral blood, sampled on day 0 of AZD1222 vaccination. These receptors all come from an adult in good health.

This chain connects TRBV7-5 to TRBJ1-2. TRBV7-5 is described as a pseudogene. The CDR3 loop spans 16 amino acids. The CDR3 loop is CVRSLAGQGVYYGYTF. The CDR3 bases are TGTGTCAGAAGCTTAGCGGGGCAGGGAGTGTACTATGGCTACACCTTC.

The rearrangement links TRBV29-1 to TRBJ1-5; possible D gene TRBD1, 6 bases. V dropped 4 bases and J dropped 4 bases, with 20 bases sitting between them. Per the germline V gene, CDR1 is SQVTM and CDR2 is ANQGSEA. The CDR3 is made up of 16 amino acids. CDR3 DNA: TGCAGCGTTGGTTTGACGGGGGCAGGGCGGAATCAGCCCCAGCATTTT. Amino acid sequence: CSVGLTGAGRNQPQHF.

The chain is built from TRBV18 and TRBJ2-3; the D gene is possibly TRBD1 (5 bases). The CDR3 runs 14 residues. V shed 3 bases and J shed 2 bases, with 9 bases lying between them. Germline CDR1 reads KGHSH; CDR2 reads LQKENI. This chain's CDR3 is CASSPRQNTDTQYF. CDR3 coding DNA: TGTGCCAGCTCACCCCGACAGAACACAGATACGCAGTATTTT.

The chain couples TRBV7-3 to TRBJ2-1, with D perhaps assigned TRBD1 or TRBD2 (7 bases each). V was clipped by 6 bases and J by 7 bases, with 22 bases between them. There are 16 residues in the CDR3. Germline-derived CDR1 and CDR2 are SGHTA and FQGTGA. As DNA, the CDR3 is TGTGCCAGCAGTTCCGGGGGAGGGGGCGTCTGGAATGAGCAGTTCTTC. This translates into CASSSGGGGVWNEQFF.

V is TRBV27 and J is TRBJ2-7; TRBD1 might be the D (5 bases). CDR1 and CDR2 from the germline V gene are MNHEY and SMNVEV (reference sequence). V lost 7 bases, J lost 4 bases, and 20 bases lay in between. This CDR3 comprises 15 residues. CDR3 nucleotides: TGTGCCAGCAAAATACAGGCCCACCCTGGGTACGAGCAGTACTTC. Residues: CASKIQAHPGYEQYF.

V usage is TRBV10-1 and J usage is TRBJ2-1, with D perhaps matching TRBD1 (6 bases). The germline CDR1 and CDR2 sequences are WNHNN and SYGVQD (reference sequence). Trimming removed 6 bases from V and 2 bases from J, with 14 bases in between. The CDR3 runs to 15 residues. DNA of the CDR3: TGCGCCAGCAGCGCTAGCCAGGGGCCCTACAATGAGCAGTTCTTC. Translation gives CASSASQGPYNEQFF.

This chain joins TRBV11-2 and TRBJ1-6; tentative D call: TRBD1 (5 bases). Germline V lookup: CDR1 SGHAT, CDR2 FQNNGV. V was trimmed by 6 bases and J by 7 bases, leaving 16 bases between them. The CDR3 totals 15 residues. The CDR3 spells CASSPLGQQNSPLHF. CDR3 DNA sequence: TGTGCCAGCAGTCCCCTGGGGCAGCAAAATTCACCCCTCCACTTT.